The 4 T cell receptor beta chains below come from one sample, sequenced in a study of cytomegalovirus exposure and HLA in healthy donors. PCR employed 60 Vbeta and 13 Jbeta primers. The table came from immunoSEQ multiplex PCR; TCRdb's copy has only in-frame clones and leaves some out. The table lists 38,000 or so clones. Material: PBMCs. The receptors stem from a man aged 25-45 years in good health and CMV-seronegative.

The chain employs TRBV18 and TRBJ2-1, with 11 bases identical to TRBD2. V lost 3 bases, J lost 5 bases, and 3 bases stayed unmatched. CDR1 KGHSH and CDR2 LQKENI come from the germline V gene. The CDR3 runs to 15 residues. CDR3 nucleotides: TGTGCCAGCTCACCGGGACTAGCGGAGGACAATGAGCAGTTCTTC. Translation: CASSPGLAEDNEQFF.

The genes are TRBV12-5 and TRBJ2-2, with 7 bases identical to TRBD1. Germline CDR1 LGHNT, CDR2 FRNRAP. The trim removed 0 bases at V and 4 bases at J, leaving 5 bases unmatched. The CDR3 is made up of 16 amino acids. CDR3 loop: CASGLVGGQFTGELFF. In DNA, the CDR3 is TGTGCTAGTGGTTTGGTAGGGGGACAGTTCACCGGGGAGCTGTTTTTT.

V gene TRBV5-5 combines with J gene TRBJ2-7; D is uncertain. Per the germline V gene, CDR1 is SGHKS and CDR2 is YYEKEE (reference sequence). CDR3 size: 11 residues. The V end lost 2 bases, the J end lost 5 bases, and 5 bases lay between the germline ends. CDR3 nucleotides: TGTGCCAGCAGCTTTGACAACGAGCAGTACTTC. Protein: CASSFDNEQYF. The full variable domain, completed using reference TRBV5-5 and TRBJ2-7, is DAGVTQSPTHLIKTRGQQVTLRCSPISGHKSVSWYQQVLGQGPQFIFQYYEKEERGRGNFPDRFSARQFPNYSSELNVNALLLGDSALYLCASSFDNEQYFGPGTRLTVT.

V is TRBV19 and J is TRBJ2-4; perhaps TRBD1 as D (5 bases). The CDR3 is 13 residues long. V was clipped by 3 bases and J by 7 bases, with 10 bases between them. From germline, CDR1 is LNHDA and CDR2 SQIVND (reference sequence). The CDR3 DNA is TGTGCCAGTAGTATTAGGGGCGTGAACATTCAGTACTTC. Its translation is CASSIRGVNIQYF. Complete variable domain (other parts from reference TRBV19 and TRBJ2-4): DGGITQSPKYLFRKEGQNVTLSCEQNLNHDAMYWYRQDPGQGLRLIYYSQIVNDFQKGDIAEGYSVSREKKESFPLTVTSAQKNPTAFYLCASSIRGVNIQYFGAGTRLSVL.